The entry that follows covers one T cell receptor beta chain sequence. Its cognate antigen is unknown. From germline, CDR1 is SNHLY and CDR2 FYNNEI. V dropped 4 bases and J dropped 3 bases, with 16 bases sitting between them. The CDR3 sequence is 15 residues long. Measured with immunoSEQ multiplex PCR; TCRdb has only the in-frame clones, and not every one. The sample lists tens of thousands of clones, about 83% seen once, with around 0.9% in the top ten. This specimen comes from a study of T cells in narcolepsy. Study in general: Enrolled donors included narcolepsy type 1 or type 2 patients and healthy controls. Study results and caveats: HCRT-specific and TRIB2-specific autoreactive clonotypes appeared among same-patient CSF and blood CD4+ clonotypes. Some memory CD4+ repertoires had no autoreactive clone sequences.

The receptor comes from a human donor with narcolepsy. The sequenced sample consisted of CD45RA- memory CD4+ T cells from PBMCs. The chain has TRBV2 and TRBJ2-7; tentatively, D is TRBD1 (6 bases). The CDR3 spells CASSVKPDRLYEQYF. Written as DNA, the CDR3 is TGTGCCAGCAGTGTCAAACCGGACAGACTCTACGAGCAGTACTTC.